This T cell receptor (beta chain) was recovered during a study of beta chain features in type 1 diabetes. Study-level findings and limits: Researchers report that Type 1 diabetes patients had moderately but significantly shorter TCRB CDR3s across all four CD4+ subsets. Possible PCR preference for shorter templates applied equally to patients and controls. Researchers reported that naive, central memory and Treg TCRB repertoires appeared more similar in patients than in healthy donors.

In this sample, this clone turned up a few times. Its antigen is currently unknown. The CDR3 sequence is 13 residues long. In germline, CDR1 is SQVTM, CDR2 ANQGSEA. The V end lost 4 bases, the J end lost 1 base, and 9 bases lay between the germline ends. As every portion of the isolated RNA was reverse transcribed, the sequencing read expressed TCRB transcripts. Sequenced by immunoSEQ multiplex PCR; TCRdb stores in-frame clones only, minus some. The sample lists some 150,000 clones, about 12% occurring once. The TCR originated in a man aged 18 to 30 with type 1 diabetes. This sequence joins TRBV29-1 and TRBJ2-3, with unresolved D. Sequencing was done on a sample of central memory CD4+ T cells from blood. CDR3 nucleotide sequence: TGCAGCGTTGGGGCCCAGGGCACAGATACGCAGTATTTT. Amino acids: CSVGAQGTDTQYF.